The rows below give T cell receptor beta chains drawn from one sample of a study of blood T cells in healthy people across ages. TCRdb recomputed calls from the 5' RACE reads with MiXCR, one row per CDR3 protein. The repertoire includes about 930,000 distinct CDR3 sequences, around 29% of them detected once, and about 10% sits in the top ten. The sample was also reused in another study, on T cells of mothers and their children.

The specimen sequenced was blood. The receptors originated from a woman aged 40 to 50 in good health. Each CDR3 is given with its conserved first and last residue. A D gene is named only where the DNA matches it firmly. Not every row has a clone size; where given, it reads once, few, many or a size class.

j_gene | v_gene | d_gene | len | abundance | CDR3aa | CDR3nt
TRBJ2-1 | TRBV7-9 | TRBD1 | 15 | - | CASSPRDRNFNEQFF | TGTGCCAGCAGCCCCCGGGACAGAAATTTTAATGAGCAGTTCTTC
TRBJ1-5 | TRBV20-1 | - | 13 | few | CSATRQILQPQHF | TGCAGTGCTACCCGACAGATTCTTCAGCCCCAGCATTTT
TRBJ2-5 | TRBV12-3/TRBV12-4 | - | 11 | many | CASSPAWAQYF | TGTGCCAGTTCCCCCGCTTGGGCCCAGTACTTC
TRBJ2-7 | TRBV7-6 | - | 15 | - | CASSLGTGEGYEQYF | TGTGCCAGCAGCTTAGGGACGGGAGAAGGATACGAGCAGTACTTC
TRBJ1-2 | TRBV6-1 | TRBD1 | 15 | few | CASSESNRGTYGYTF | TGTGCCAGCAGTGAAAGTAACAGGGGAACCTATGGCTACACCTTC
TRBJ1-3 | TRBV14 | TRBD1 | 20 | - | CASSPQKRGSGGSSGNTIYF | TGTGCCAGCAGCCCACAAAAAAGAGGTTCAGGGGGCAGTTCTGGAAACACCATATATTTT
TRBJ2-7 | TRBV4-1 | TRBD1 | 15 | many | CASSQALAGGYEQYF | TGCGCCAGCAGCCAAGCTTTGGCAGGGGGATACGAGCAGTACTTC
TRBJ2-1 | TRBV12-3/TRBV12-4 | TRBD1 | 18 | few | CASSLGGDRGMRYNEQFF | TGTGCCAGCAGTTTAGGGGGGGACAGGGGAATGAGGTACAATGAGCAGTTCTTC
TRBJ2-7 | TRBV5-1 | TRBD1 | 16 | few | CASSRGQGETSEEQYF | TGCGCCAGCAGCCGTGGACAGGGGGAGACTTCGGAAGAGCAGTACTTC
TRBJ2-7 | TRBV4-1 | TRBD1 | 14 | once | CASSPPRGLNEQYF | TGCGCCAGCAGCCCCCCGAGGGGGCTGAACGAGCAGTACTTC
TRBJ2-3 | TRBV7-2 | TRBD1 | 15 | - | CTSRPDRGRTDTQYF | TGTACCAGCAGACCCGACAGGGGGCGGACAGATACGCAGTATTTT
TRBJ1-2 | TRBV7-9 | TRBD1 | 14 | many | CASSPGGEVDGYTF | TGTGCCAGCAGCCCAGGGGGCGAGGTAGATGGCTACACCTTC
TRBJ2-7 | TRBV6-6 | - | 14 | - | CTSSYGATAYEQYF | TGTACCAGCAGTTACGGCGCGACAGCCTACGAGCAGTACTTC
TRBJ2-5 | TRBV12-3/TRBV12-4 | - | 15 | - | CASRHAGGGRETQYF | TGTGCCAGCAGGCATGCTGGAGGGGGACGAGAGACCCAGTACTTC
TRBJ2-5 | TRBV28 | - | 14 | many | CASTLGQRAETQYF | TGTGCCAGCACCCTCGGTCAGAGGGCAGAGACCCAGTACTTC
TRBJ2-1 | TRBV7-2 | TRBD2 | 17 | - | CASSFPSGGSSYNEQFF | TGTGCCAGCAGCTTCCCTAGCGGGGGGAGCTCCTACAATGAGCAGTTCTTC
TRBJ2-3 | TRBV7-9 | TRBD2 | 16 | few | CASSWTSGGLGDTQYF | TGTGCCAGCAGCTGGACTAGCGGAGGGCTGGGGGATACGCAGTATTTT
TRBJ1-1 | TRBV13 | TRBD1 | 15 | - | CASSLGQGDWTEAFF | TGTGCCAGCAGCTTAGGCCAGGGGGATTGGACTGAAGCTTTCTTT
TRBJ2-2 | TRBV7-8 | - | 16 | - | CASSFGRVPKTGELFF | TGTGCCAGCAGCTTTGGAAGGGTTCCCAAAACCGGGGAGCTGTTTTTT
TRBJ2-3 | TRBV5-1 | TRBD1 | 13 | once | CASNRGRADTQYF | TGCGCCAGTAACAGGGGTAGGGCAGATACGCAGTATTTT
TRBJ2-3 | TRBV7-9 | - | 14 | - | CASSSIRSTDTQYF | TGTGCCAGCAGCTCGATCCGGAGCACAGATACGCAGTATTTT
TRBJ2-6 | TRBV12-3/TRBV12-4 | - | 17 | few | CASSPIGRYSGANVLTF | TGTGCCAGCAGCCCCATTGGACGGTACTCTGGGGCCAACGTCCTGACTTTC